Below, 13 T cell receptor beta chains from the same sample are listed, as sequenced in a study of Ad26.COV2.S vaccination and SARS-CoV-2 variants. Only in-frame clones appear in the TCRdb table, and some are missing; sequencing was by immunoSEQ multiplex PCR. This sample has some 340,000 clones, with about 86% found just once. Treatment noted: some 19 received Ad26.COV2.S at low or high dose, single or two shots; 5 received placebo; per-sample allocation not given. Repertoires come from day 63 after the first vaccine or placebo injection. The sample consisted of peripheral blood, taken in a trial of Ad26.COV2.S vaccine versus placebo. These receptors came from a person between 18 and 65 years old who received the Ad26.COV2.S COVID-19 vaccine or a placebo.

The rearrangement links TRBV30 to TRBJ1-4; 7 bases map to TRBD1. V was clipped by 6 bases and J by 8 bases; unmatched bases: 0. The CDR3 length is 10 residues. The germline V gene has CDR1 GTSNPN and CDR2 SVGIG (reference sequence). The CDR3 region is CACRGEKLFF. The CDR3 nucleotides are TGTGCCTGCAGGGGGGAAAAACTGTTTTTT.

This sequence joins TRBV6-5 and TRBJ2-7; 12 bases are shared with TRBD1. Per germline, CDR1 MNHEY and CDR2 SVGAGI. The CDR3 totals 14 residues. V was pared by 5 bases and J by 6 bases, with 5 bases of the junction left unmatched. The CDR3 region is CASSNRDRGREQYF. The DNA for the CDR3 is TGTGCCAGCAGTAACCGGGACAGGGGGCGCGAGCAGTACTTC.

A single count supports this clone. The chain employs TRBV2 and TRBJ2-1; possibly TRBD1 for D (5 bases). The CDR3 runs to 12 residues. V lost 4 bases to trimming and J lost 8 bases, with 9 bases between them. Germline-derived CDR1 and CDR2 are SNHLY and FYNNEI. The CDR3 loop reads CASSVQGDEQFF. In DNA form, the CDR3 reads TGTGCCAGCAGTGTCCAAGGGGATGAGCAGTTCTTC.

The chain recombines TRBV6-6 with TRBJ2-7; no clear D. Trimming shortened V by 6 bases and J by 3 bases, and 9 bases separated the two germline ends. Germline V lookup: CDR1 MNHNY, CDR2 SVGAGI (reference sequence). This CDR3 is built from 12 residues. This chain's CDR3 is CASSPGLYEQYF. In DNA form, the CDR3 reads TGTGCCAGCAGCCCGGGCCTCTACGAGCAGTACTTC.

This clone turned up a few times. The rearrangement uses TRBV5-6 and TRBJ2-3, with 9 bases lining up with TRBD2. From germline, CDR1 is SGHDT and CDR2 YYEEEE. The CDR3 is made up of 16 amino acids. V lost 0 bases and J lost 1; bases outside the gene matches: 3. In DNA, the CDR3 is TGTGCCAGCAGCTTGGTAGCGGGGGCCCGCACAGATACGCAGTATTTT. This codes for CASSLVAGARTDTQYF.

Here the CDR3 DNA reads TGTGCCAGCAGTTTAACGGGCCCTAGCACAGATACGCAGTATTTT. This encodes CASSLTGPSTDTQYF. This chain links TRBV6-5 with TRBJ2-3; D not resolved. Trimming stripped 4 bases from V and 0 bases from J, with 11 bases between. The CDR3 is 15 residues long. The germline V gene has CDR1 MNHEY and CDR2 SVGAGI.

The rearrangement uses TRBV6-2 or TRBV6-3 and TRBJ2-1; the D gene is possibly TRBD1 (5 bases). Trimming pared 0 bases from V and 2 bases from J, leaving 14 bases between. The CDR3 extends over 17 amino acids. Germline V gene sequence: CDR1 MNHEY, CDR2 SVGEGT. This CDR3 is CASSYSSRTLTYNEQFF. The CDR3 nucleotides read TGTGCCAGCAGTTACTCTTCAAGGACACTTACCTACAATGAGCAGTTCTTC.

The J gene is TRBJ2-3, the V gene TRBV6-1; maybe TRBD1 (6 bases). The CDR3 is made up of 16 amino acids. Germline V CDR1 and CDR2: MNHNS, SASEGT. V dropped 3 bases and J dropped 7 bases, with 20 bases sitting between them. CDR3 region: CASSEPFRGVENTQYF. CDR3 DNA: TGTGCCAGCAGTGAGCCCTTCAGGGGAGTGGAGAATACGCAGTATTTT.

CDR3 in amino acids: CATQGGSPLHF. CDR3 in DNA: TGTGCCACACAGGGGGGTTCACCCCTCCACTTT. The chain combines TRBV2 with TRBJ1-6, with TRBD1 identical over 8 bases. Germline-derived CDR1 and CDR2 are SNHLY and FYNNEI. The CDR3 is 11 residues long. V dropped 10 bases and J dropped 9; count of bases not matched to a gene: 2.

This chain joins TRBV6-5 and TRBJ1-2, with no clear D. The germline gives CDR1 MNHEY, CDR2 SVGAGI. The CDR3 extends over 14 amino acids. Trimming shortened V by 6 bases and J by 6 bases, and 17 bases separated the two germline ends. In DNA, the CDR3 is TGTGCCAGCAGCCGGGGTCGGCAGGCCCATGGCTACACCTTC. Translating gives CASSRGRQAHGYTF.

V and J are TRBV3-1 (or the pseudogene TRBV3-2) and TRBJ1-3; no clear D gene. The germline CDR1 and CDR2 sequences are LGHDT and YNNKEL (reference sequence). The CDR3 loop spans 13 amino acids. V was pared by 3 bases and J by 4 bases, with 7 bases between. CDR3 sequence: CASSQVGGNTIYF. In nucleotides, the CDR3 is TGTGCCAGCAGCCAGGTGGGGGGAAACACCATATATTTT.

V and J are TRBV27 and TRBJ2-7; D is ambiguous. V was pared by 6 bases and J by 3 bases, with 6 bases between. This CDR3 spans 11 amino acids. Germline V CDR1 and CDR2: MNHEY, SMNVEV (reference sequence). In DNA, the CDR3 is TGTGCCAGCAGAAACTTCTACGAGCAGTACTTC. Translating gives CASRNFYEQYF.

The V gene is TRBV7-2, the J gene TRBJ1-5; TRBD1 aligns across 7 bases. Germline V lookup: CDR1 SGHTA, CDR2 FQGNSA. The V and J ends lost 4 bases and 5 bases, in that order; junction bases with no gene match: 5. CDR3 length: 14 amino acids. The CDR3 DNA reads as TGTGCCAGCAGCTACACAGGGGTTCATCAGCCCCAGCATTTT. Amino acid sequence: CASSYTGVHQPQHF.